The next 9 T cell receptor beta chains were all read from a single sample in a study of cytomegalovirus exposure and HLA in healthy donors. Libraries were prepared by immunoSEQ multiplex PCR; TCRdb keeps only in-frame clonotypes and omits some of them. The sample consists of 80,000 to 100,000 clones, less than 90% of them appearing once. Sequencing was carried out using PBMCs. These receptors were collected from a man between 18 and 35 years old in good health and CMV-seropositive.

This chain joins TRBV5-1 and TRBJ2-2; possibly TRBD2 for D (5 bases). Trimming removed 2 bases at V and 6 bases at J, with 14 bases between. The CDR3 contains 15 residues. The V gene's germline CDR1 is SGHRS and CDR2 YFSETQ. The CDR3: CASSFQSSTAGELFF. CDR3 coding DNA: TGCGCCAGCAGCTTTCAATCTAGCACCGCCGGGGAGCTGTTTTTT. The entire variable domain, with the rest obtained from reference TRBV5-1 and TRBJ2-2, is as follows: KAGVTQTPRYLIKTRGQQVTLSCSPISGHRSVSWYQQTPGQGLQFLFEYFSETQRNKGNFPGRFSGRQFSNSRSEMNVSTLELGDSALYLCASSFQSSTAGELFFGEGSRLTVL.

The chain couples TRBV7-9 to TRBJ1-1; 8 bases agree with TRBD1. This CDR3 has 15 amino acids. With V trimmed by 1 base and J by 1 base, 2 bases remained unmatched. Germline V CDR1 and CDR2: SEHNR, FQNEAQ (reference sequence). The DNA for the CDR3 is TGTGCCAGCAGCTTAGGGACAGGGCAGAACACTGAAGCTTTCTTT. It codes for CASSLGTGQNTEAFF.

The V gene is TRBV7-2, the J gene TRBJ2-5; tentative D call: TRBD1 (6 bases). Germline V lookup: CDR1 SGHTA, CDR2 FQGNSA. This CDR3 comprises 13 residues. Trimming cost V 4 bases and J 4 bases, with 10 bases left between them. The CDR3 DNA is TGTGCCAGCAGCTCCTCGACAGGAGAGACCCAGTACTTC. Its protein is CASSSSTGETQYF.

This clone appeared once. V is TRBV9 and J is TRBJ2-3; TRBD1 aligns across 8 bases. The V and J ends lost 4 bases and 0 bases, in that order; junction bases with no gene match: 7. CDR1 and CDR2 from the germline V gene are SGDLS and YYNGEE. This CDR3 comprises 16 residues. For the CDR3, the DNA is TGTGCCAGCAGCCCCGGACAGGGAGAGAGCACAGATACGCAGTATTTT. As protein: CASSPGQGESTDTQYF.

This clone has just one count. The rearrangement joins TRBV28 to TRBJ2-7; D gene unclear. Per the germline V gene, CDR1 is MDHEN and CDR2 is SYDVKM. The CDR3 runs 12 residues. V was shortened by 2 bases and J by 2 bases, with 4 bases between the two germline ends. CDR3 protein: CASSLTAYEQYF. DNA for the CDR3: TGTGCCAGCAGTTTAACGGCCTACGAGCAGTACTTC.

Concerning this clone itself: Mismatch with germline at one junction end may stem from a read error. The V and J genes are TRBV11-2 and TRBJ2-1, with 7 nucleotides matching TRBD1. There are 16 residues in the CDR3. Looked up from germline, CDR1 is SGHAT and CDR2 is FQNNGV. The CDR3 bases are TGTGCCAGCACCTTAACAGGGGATTCTACTGACAATGAGCAGTTCTTC. The encoded protein is CASTLTGDSTDNEQFF.

The V gene is TRBV7-3, the J gene TRBJ2-7; possibly TRBD1 for D (6 bases). The germline V gene has CDR1 SGHTA and CDR2 FQGTGA. The CDR3 has 15 amino acids. V was cut by 2 bases and J by 3 bases, with 14 bases left in between. The DNA of the CDR3 is TGTGCCAGCAGCTTACTACAGGGCCCATACTACGAGCAGTACTTC. It translates to CASSLLQGPYYEQYF. Based on the CDR3 plus reference TRBV7-3 and TRBJ2-7, the full variable domain is GAGVSQTPSNKVTEKGKYVELRCDPISGHTALYWYRQSLGQGPEFLIYFQGTGAADDSGLPNDRFFAVRPEGSVSTLKIQRTERGDSAVYLCASSLLQGPYYEQYFGPGTRLTVT.

This chain connects TRBV19 to TRBJ2-1; TRBD2 matches 11 bases. This CDR3 is built from 19 residues. Germline-derived CDR1 and CDR2 are LNHDA and SQIVND (reference sequence). Losses at the gene ends were 0 bases for V and 4 bases for J; bases not matched to a gene: 11. The CDR3 nucleotides read TGTGCCAGTAGTATAGATCCCCCCGGACTAGCGGGTACTTACAATGAGCAGTTCTTC. Its protein product is CASSIDPPGLAGTYNEQFF.

V gene TRBV23-1 combines with J gene TRBJ2-5, with 7 bases matching TRBD1. TRBV23-1 is sorted into the ORF group, with uncertain function. V was clipped by 5 bases and J by 2 bases; unmatched bases: 8. The CDR3 spans 15 residues. CDR3 in DNA: TGCGCCAGCAGTTCAAGGGGACAGCTTCAAGAGACCCAGTACTTC. This codes for CASSSRGQLQETQYF.